This TCR beta chain was sequenced for a study of blood T cells in healthy people across ages. Study findings and constraints: Long-lived donors carried more naive CD4+ cells and greater diversity than aged donors.

The donors, aged about 6 to 100, were healthy Caucasians from Russia. It was with a sample-barcoded 5' primer and a J-beta primer mix that a second PCR of roughly 7 to 12 cycles was run. Via MiXCR, TCRdb re-called the 5' RACE reads, giving one row per CDR3 protein. Found here are some 1.4 million distinct CDR3 sequences, approximately 42% of them singletons; the top ten hold approximately 7.9%. In this sample, this clonotype turned up a few times. The target antigen is unknown. The source of this sequence is a woman between 18 and 30 years old in good health. Material: blood.

The CDR3, as DNA: TGCAGTGCTAGTGACACTGGGGAGACCCAGTACTTC. This codes for CSASDTGETQYF. The chain uses TRBV20-1 and TRBJ2-5; the D is unclear. V was pared by 3 bases and J by 5 bases, with 10 bases between. The CDR3 extends over 12 amino acids. Germline-derived CDR1 and CDR2 are DFQATT and SNEGSKA (reference sequence).